This entry is about one TCR beta chain. What it binds is unknown. The assay used deep level. TCRdb's copy holds only in-frame clones and misses some; the assay was immunoSEQ multiplex PCR. The data contain 600,000 or so clones, about 95% of them singletons. These data originate in a study of shared clonotypes between healthy human individuals. Study-level results: Shared across a few donors were about 4.6% of the naive CD4 clonotypes.

The J segment lost 4 bases and the V segment lost 2 bases, leaving 8 bases of the junction unmatched. The CDR3 covers 15 residues. The germline V gene has CDR1 SGHDT and CDR2 YYEEEE. CD45RO-negative cells were positively selected for CCR7, leaving out terminally differentiated effector memory CD45RA+ cells. This chain joins TRBV5-6 and TRBJ2-7, with TRBD1 identical over 8 bases. Input material: naive CD8+ T cells sorted from blood. The sequence came from a woman aged 25 to 39 in good health. DNA of the CDR3: TGTGCCAGCAGCTTTGGGGTTCAGGGGGCTTACGAGCAGTACTTC. Protein: CASSFGVQGAYEQYF.